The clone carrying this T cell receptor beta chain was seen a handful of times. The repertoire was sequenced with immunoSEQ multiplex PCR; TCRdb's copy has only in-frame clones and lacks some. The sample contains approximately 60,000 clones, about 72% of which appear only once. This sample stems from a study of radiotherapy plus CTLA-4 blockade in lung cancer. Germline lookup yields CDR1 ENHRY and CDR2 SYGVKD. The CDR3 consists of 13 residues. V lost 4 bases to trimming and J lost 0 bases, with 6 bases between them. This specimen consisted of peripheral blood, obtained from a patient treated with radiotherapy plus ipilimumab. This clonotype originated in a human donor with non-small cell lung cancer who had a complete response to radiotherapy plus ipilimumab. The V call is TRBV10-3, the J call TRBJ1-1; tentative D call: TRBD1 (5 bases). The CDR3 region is CAISVGVNTEAFF. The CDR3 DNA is TGTGCCATCAGTGTAGGGGTGAACACTGAAGCTTTCTTT.